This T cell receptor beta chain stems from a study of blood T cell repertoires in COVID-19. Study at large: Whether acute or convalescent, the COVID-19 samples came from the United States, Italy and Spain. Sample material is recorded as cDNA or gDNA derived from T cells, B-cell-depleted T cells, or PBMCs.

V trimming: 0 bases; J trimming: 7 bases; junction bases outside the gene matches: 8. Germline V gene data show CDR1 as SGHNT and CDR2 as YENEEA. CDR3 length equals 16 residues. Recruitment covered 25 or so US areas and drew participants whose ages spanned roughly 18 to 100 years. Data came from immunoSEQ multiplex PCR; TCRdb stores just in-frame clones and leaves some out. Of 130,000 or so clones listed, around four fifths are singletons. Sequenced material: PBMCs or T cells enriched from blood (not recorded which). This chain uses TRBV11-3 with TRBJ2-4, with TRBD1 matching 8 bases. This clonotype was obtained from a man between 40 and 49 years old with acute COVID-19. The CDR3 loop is CASSLDSGGAGNIQYF. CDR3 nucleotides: TGTGCCAGCAGCTTAGACTCAGGGGGCGCTGGGAACATTCAGTACTTC.